This T cell receptor beta chain comes out of a study of T cell repertoires in cytomegalovirus infection. Study-level background: Carrying CMV and the relevant HLA type showed in public TCR beta signatures. Overall study findings and caveats: Summed frequency of shared TCR beta families picked out CMV carriers who also had the relevant HLA. What dominated the ex vivo response were HLA-C-restricted CMV-specific TCR beta clonotypes.

V dropped 3 bases and J dropped 4 bases, with 15 bases sitting between them. CDR1 SNHLY and CDR2 FYNNEI come from the germline V gene. This CDR3 has 15 amino acids. TCRdb re-derived calls from the reads in MiXCR, one entry per CDR3 protein. The profile covers some 440,000 distinct CDR3 sequences, with around 32% appearing a single time and about an eighth taken by the ten largest. The table lists this clonotype with a few counts. The antigen is unknown. Sequenced: PBMCs. The TCR was taken from a human donor in good health (CMV status not recorded). Some clones in this sample may be carry-over from other donors' samples. The rearrangement joins TRBV2 to TRBJ1-2; D remains unclear. The CDR3 bases are TGTGCCAGCAGTGATTTAGGTCGGCGGAGCTATGGCTACACCTTC. Residues: CASSDLGRRSYGYTF.